Listed here is a single T cell receptor (beta chain). Antigen unknown. TCRdb keeps only in-frame clones here, not all; method: immunoSEQ multiplex PCR. The sample lists around 110,000 clones, around 81% occurring once. This entry is derived from a study of T cell responses to AZD1222 COVID-19 vaccine. Whole-study context: Doses given second, at about 4 or about 12 weeks, were pooled.

Study-wide results and caveats: Spike-specific TCRs gained breadth and depth after people received two AZD1222 doses.

The CDR3 is made up of 13 amino acids. V gave up 5 bases and J gave up 3 bases, with 10 bases separating them. The sample in question was peripheral blood, obtained on day 0 of AZD1222 vaccination. The chain joins TRBV12-3 or TRBV12-4 to TRBJ2-5; weak D call: TRBD1 (6 bases). This TCR was sampled from an adult in good health. CDR3 protein: CASSLGQKETQYF. CDR3 bases: TGTGCCAGCAGTCTTGGACAGAAAGAGACCCAGTACTTC.